This T cell receptor (beta chain) stems from a study of T-cell reconstitution after alpha-beta-depleted transplantation in children. TCRbeta library construction was performed incorporating unique molecular identifiers. Each CDR3 protein is one row after TCRdb ran MiXCR on the PCR reads. In the table there are some 500,000 distinct CDR3 sequences, around 17% of which are singletons. V lost 1 base, J lost 1 base, and 8 bases lay in between. Germline V gene sequence: CDR1 SGHDT, CDR2 YYEEEE. This CDR3 comprises 14 residues. Sequencing was performed on PBMCs from the stem cell graft donor, taken from the stem cell graft. This clonotype was sampled from a human donor who donated a stem cell graft to a child with acute lymphoblastic leukemia. The chain uses TRBV5-6 and TRBJ2-5; D gene unclear. The CDR3 reads CASSLWQSQETQYF. Written as DNA, the CDR3 is TGTGCCAGCAGCTTGTGGCAAAGCCAAGAGACCCAGTACTTC.